What follows are 23 T cell receptor beta chains derived from one specimen sequenced in a study of T cells in Graves' hyperthyroidism and ophthalmopathy. RNA transcripts yielded amplified TCR beta CDR3 regions. The TCR CDR3 first-round RT-PCR relied on the HTBI primer set. TCRdb re-analysed the multiplex PCR reads in MiXCR, keeping a single row per CDR3 protein. The table lists roughly 570,000 distinct CDR3 sequences, 46% of them singletons. The sequenced sample was peripheral blood or thyroid tissue (not recorded which). All receptors derive from a woman aged 18-30 years with Graves' hyperthyroidism.

This clonotype was recorded once. This chain uses TRBV29-1 with TRBJ2-7, with 12 bases matching TRBD2. This CDR3 spans 14 amino acids. V lost 8 bases and J lost 0; bases outside the gene matches: 5. Germline CDR1 and CDR2: SQVTM and ANQGSEA. In nucleotides, the CDR3 is TGCAGCTTGGGACTAGCGGGCTCCTCCTACGAGCAGTACTTC. Its protein product is CSLGLAGSSYEQYF.

This clonotype was counted between two and nine times. The rearrangement uses TRBV29-1 and TRBJ1-5; 8 nucleotides agree with TRBD1. The CDR3 has 13 amino acids. Per germline, CDR1 SQVTM and CDR2 ANQGSEA. V lost 3 bases, J lost 7 bases, and 5 bases stayed unmatched. CDR3 protein: CSVEEQGGQPQHF. The CDR3 DNA sequence: TGCAGCGTTGAGGAACAGGGGGGGCAGCCCCAGCATTTT. The whole variable domain, filled in from reference TRBV29-1 and TRBJ1-5, reads SAVISQKPSRDICQRGTSLTIQCQVDSQVTMMFWYRQQPGQSLTLIATANQGSEATYESGFVIDKFPISRPNLTFSTLTVSNMSPEDSSIYLCSVEEQGGQPQHFGDGTRLSIL.

The sample holds many counts of this clonotype. This chain uses TRBV12-3 or TRBV12-4 with TRBJ1-2, with D uncertain. Trimming cost V 3 bases and J 1 base, with 6 bases left between them. The CDR3 totals 13 residues. CDR3 loop: CASSFIVNYGYTF. CDR3 nucleotides: TGTGCCAGCAGTTTTATCGTTAACTATGGCTACACCTTC.

A remark on this clonotype: At one end, the junction sequence differs from germline, possibly due to a read error. The V call is TRBV5-4, the J call TRBJ2-1; 10 bases are a match to TRBD2. The CDR3 is 15 amino acids. Looked up from germline, CDR1 is SGHNT and CDR2 is YYREEE (reference sequence). The DNA for the CDR3 is TGTGCCAGCAGGGACGGGACTAGCGTTTACAATGAGCAGCTCTTC. Translated, it gives CASRDGTSVYNEQLF.

There are many counts of this clonotype. V gene TRBV7-2 combines with J gene TRBJ2-7; TRBD1 might be the D (6 bases). The CDR3 runs to 14 residues. Between the trimmed V and J ends, which lost 2 bases and 3 bases, there was a span of 11 bases. CDR1 SGHTA and CDR2 FQGNSA come from the germline V gene. The CDR3 spells CASSLNRVFYEQYF. Written as DNA, the CDR3 is TGTGCCAGCAGCTTAAACAGGGTATTCTACGAGCAGTACTTC.

This clonotype showed up just a few times. This rearrangement joins TRBV20-1 to TRBJ1-1; D unresolved. The CDR3 is made up of 13 amino acids. Trimming shortened V by 0 bases and J by 1 base, and 6 bases separated the two germline ends. Per germline, CDR1 DFQATT and CDR2 SNEGSKA (reference sequence). The CDR3 DNA reads TGCAGTGCTAGAGACGCGGAGAACACTGAAGCTTTCTTT. It specifies CSARDAENTEAFF.

The CDR3 spells CASSLTGEGGYTF. The CDR3 bases are TGTGCCAGCAGCTTGACAGGGGAGGGGGGCTACACCTTC. This sequence joins TRBV7-9 and TRBJ1-2; 8 bases fit TRBD1. CDR3 size: 13 residues. V was pared by 3 bases and J by 8 bases, with 5 bases of the junction left unmatched. The V gene's germline CDR1 is SEHNR and CDR2 FQNEAQ (reference sequence).

The CDR3 DNA sequence: TGTGCCAGCTCACCATTAGGCGCTAGCGCCCAAGAGACCCAGTACTTC. Translated: CASSPLGASAQETQYF. The V call is TRBV18, the J call TRBJ2-5; tentative D call: TRBD2 (6 bases). CDR1 is KGHSH, CDR2 LQKENI, per germline. V lost 2 bases and J lost 1, with 14 bases in between. This CDR3 is built from 16 residues. The full variable domain, in which reference TRBV18 and TRBJ2-5 provide the parts outside the CDR3, is NAGVMQNPRHLVRRRGQEARLRCSPMKGHSHVYWYRQLPEEGLKFMVYLQKENIIDESGMPKERFSAEFPKEGPSILRIQQVVRGDSAAYFCASSPLGASAQETQYFGPGTRLLVL.

This clonotype appeared many times. The CDR3 DNA follows: TGCAGCGTTGGCCTTGGGGATAATTCACCCCTCCACTTT. It is translated as CSVGLGDNSPLHF. The chain employs TRBV29-1 and TRBJ1-6; no definite D call. Trimming removed 4 bases at V and 5 bases at J, with 9 bases between. Looked up from germline, CDR1 is SQVTM and CDR2 is ANQGSEA. This CDR3 contains 13 residues.

V gene TRBV6-6 combines with J gene TRBJ1-1; the D is unclear. The CDR3 extends over 15 amino acids. V lost 5 bases and J 1 base, leaving 14 bases between the germline ends. Germline V gives CDR1 MNHNY, CDR2 SVGAGI (reference sequence). CDR3 coding DNA: TGTGCCAGCAGTGAAGGATTTGGGCAGAACACTGAAGCTTTCTTT. Its translation is CASSEGFGQNTEAFF.

This sequence joins TRBV10-3 and TRBJ2-7; 8 bases fit TRBD2. Germline CDR1 is ENHRY and CDR2 is SYGVKD. Germline trimming cut 10 bases from V and 4 bases from J; bases unmatched to any gene: 3. CDR3 size: 11 residues. CDR3 sequence (DNA): TGTGCCACCCAGCGGGAGTACGAGCAGTACTTC. Protein: CATQREYEQYF.

This chain's CDR3 is CAIRALRPGQGRTEAFF. The CDR3 bases are TGTGCCATCAGAGCTCTCCGACCGGGACAGGGGAGAACTGAAGCTTTCTTT. This rearrangement joins TRBV10-3 to TRBJ1-1; TRBD1 agrees at 10 bases. The CDR3 contains 17 residues. Germline loops: CDR1 ENHRY, CDR2 SYGVKD. V gave up 6 bases and J gave up 5 bases; unmatched junction bases: 15.

This clonotype was recorded at least ten times. The V and J genes are TRBV6-5 and TRBJ1-5, with D possibly TRBD1 on 5 matching bases. The V and J ends lost 2 bases and 5 bases respectively, with 10 bases between them. The CDR3 sequence is 14 residues long. Germline loops: CDR1 MNHEY, CDR2 SVGAGI. As DNA, the CDR3 is TGTGCCAGCAGTTACAGGGGTTGGGATCAGCCCCAGCATTTT. This encodes CASSYRGWDQPQHF.

This clonotype appeared a few times. The chain is built from TRBV12-3 or TRBV12-4 and TRBJ1-3; D unclear. CDR3 length: 14 amino acids. The ends were cut back, 7 bases at V and 10 bases at J, with 20 bases in the middle. CDR3 in amino acids: CASTPALTPGTIYF. In nucleotides, the CDR3 is TGTGCCAGCACCCCCGCGCTTACACCGGGGACCATATATTTT.

This clonotype came up many times. The V gene is TRBV6-5, the J gene TRBJ1-2, with 7 bases fitting TRBD1. The CDR3 extends over 14 amino acids. With 8 bases clipped from V and 7 bases from J, the junction kept 13 bases outside the gene matches. The V gene's germline CDR1 is MNHEY and CDR2 SVGAGI. CDR3 amino acids: CASFRTGGDGGYTF. The CDR3 nucleotides are TGTGCCAGCTTCCGGACAGGAGGTGACGGTGGCTACACCTTC.

This clonotype was recorded at least ten times. The chain recombines TRBV29-1 with TRBJ2-7, with 7 bases fitting TRBD2. The germline gives CDR1 SQVTM, CDR2 ANQGSEA. This CDR3 contains 14 residues. Trimming removed 6 bases from V and 0 bases from J; junction bases left unmatched: 8. The CDR3 loop is CSVLGLADSYEQYF. DNA for the CDR3: TGCAGCGTCCTCGGGCTAGCGGACTCCTACGAGCAGTACTTC.

On this clonotype: One junction end disagrees with the germline gene, perhaps due to a read error. The CDR3 is CSARDRTSGSVNF. The CDR3 coding sequence is TGCAGTGCTAGAGATCGAACTAGCGGGAGTGTAAACTTC. The V gene is TRBV20-1, the J gene TRBJ2-7; 11 bases are a match to TRBD2. This CDR3 is 13 amino acids long. Germline V CDR1 and CDR2: DFQATT, SNEGSKA (reference sequence).

The rearrangement uses TRBV6-5 and TRBJ2-7, with TRBD1 as a possible D gene (6 bases). V was pared by 5 bases and J by 3 bases, with 20 bases between. The germline V gene has CDR1 MNHEY and CDR2 SVGAGI. This CDR3 region has 16 residues. CDR3 sequence: CASSPKFRGFDYEQYF. The CDR3 DNA reads TGTGCCAGCAGTCCAAAATTCAGGGGATTCGACTACGAGCAGTACTTC.

Remarks on this clonotype: The final CDR3 position lacks the conserved phenylalanine or tryptophan, pointing to a likely read error. The DNA is left out, because the CDR3 cannot be placed on it with certainty; the CDR3 is given as TCRdb lists it. This chain uses TRBV10-3 with TRBJ1-4; TRBD1, the table's D call, was not compared with the DNA. The CDR3 is 11 amino acids in total, end residues counted. Germline CDR1 is ENHRY and CDR2 is SYGVKD. The CDR3 spells CAIRKDRDRVV.

The J gene is TRBJ2-2, the V gene TRBV4-1; D is perhaps TRBD1 (5 bases). Germline CDR1 and CDR2: MGHRA and YSYEKL. Trimming shortened V by 2 bases and J by 2 bases, and 12 bases separated the two germline ends. The CDR3 runs to 16 residues. Here the CDR3 DNA reads TGCGCCAGCAGCCAACTAGGACAAGCTAACACCGGGGAGCTGTTTTTT. Residues: CASSQLGQANTGELFF.

This clonotype was found many times. The J gene is TRBJ2-7, the V gene TRBV6-5; 8 nucleotides agree with TRBD1. CDR3 length equals 13 residues. Trimming at V came to 5 bases and at J to 2 bases, leaving 2 bases not matched to a gene. Germline values: CDR1 MNHEY, CDR2 SVGAGI. The CDR3, as DNA: TGTGCCAGCAGTCCCAGGGGGCCCTACGAGCAGTACTTC. Encoded protein: CASSPRGPYEQYF.

This clonotype has a count of ten or more. The chain combines TRBV9 with TRBJ1-4, with D perhaps TRBD1 (6 bases). The germline V gene encodes CDR1 SGDLS and CDR2 YYNGEE. Trimming took off 0 bases at V and 8 bases at J, with 14 bases between the two ends. The CDR3 spans 15 residues. CDR3 nucleotide sequence: TGTGCCAGCAGCGTAGGGGGGGGCAACGTGGAAAAACTGTTTTTT. This translates into CASSVGGGNVEKLFF.

This clonotype was detected ten times or more. The rearrangement joins TRBV5-8 to TRBJ1-2, with D uncertain. V lost 0 bases and J 2 bases, leaving 5 bases between the germline ends. The CDR3 length is 13 residues. CDR1 is SGHTS and CDR2 is YDEGEE in the germline V gene. For the CDR3, the DNA is TGTGCCAGCAGCTTGGGAGGGAACTATGGCTACACCTTC. Translation gives CASSLGGNYGYTF.